One TCR beta chain is described in this entry. This record comes from a study of blood T cell repertoires in COVID-19. In terms of age and location, participants ranged from roughly 18 to 89 years and lived in about 25 US areas. Assignments of participants to cohorts depended upon their own reported clinical history. J lost 9 bases, V lost 3 bases, and 8 bases had no gene match. The CDR3 runs to 13 residues. The germline V gene encodes CDR1 LNHNV and CDR2 YYDKDF (reference sequence). Generated by immunoSEQ multiplex PCR, the TCRdb table keeps only in-frame clones and is missing some. The sample has 360,000 or so clones, about 88% seen once.

Source material: PBMCs or T cells enriched from blood (not recorded which). The J gene is TRBJ2-7, the V gene TRBV15; 7 positions agree with TRBD1. This sequence was found in a woman in her twenties or thirties who had recovered from COVID-19. CDR3 coding DNA: TGTGCCACCAGCAGCTTGGACAGGCCACGGCAGTACTTC. Protein product: CATSSLDRPRQYF.